This T cell receptor (beta chain) originates from a study of somatic mutations in cytotoxic T cells in rheumatoid arthritis. General study findings and limits: Rheumatoid arthritis patients showed slight TRBV07 underrepresentation, unadjusted for multiple comparisons. CD8+ clonality rose with age in rheumatoid arthritis patients, unlike in healthy controls.

Here immunoSEQ multiplex PCR was the method, and the copy in TCRdb shows in-frame clones only, minus some. Here the sample spans approximately 12,000 clones, approximately 80% being singletons. Germline CDR1 reads MGHDK; CDR2 reads SYGVNS. This CDR3 is built from 13 residues. Trimming removed 8 bases at V and 2 bases at J, with 10 bases between. Magnetic beads with positive selection isolated CD4+ and CD8+ fractions, whose purity was verified by flow cytometry. As to this clone: Antigen unknown.

Sequenced material: CD8+ T cells sorted from blood. J is TRBJ1-3 and V is TRBV25-1; tentatively, D is TRBD1 (5 bases). The receptor comes from a man aged 50 to 59 in good health. The CDR3 loop is CASGGTAGNTIYF. In DNA form, the CDR3 reads TGTGCCAGCGGTGGGACCGCTGGAAACACCATATATTTT.